This T cell receptor beta chain is from a study of T-cell reconstitution after alpha-beta-depleted transplantation in children. General observations from the study: One year after transplant, T-cell counts and diversity came mostly from newly produced T cells. Expanded graft clones numbering several hundred reportedly gave rise to alpha-beta T cells about two months after transplant.

Preparation of the TCRbeta library was carried out with unique molecular identifiers. TCRdb processed the PCR reads anew with MiXCR; each CDR3 protein has one entry. The sample lists around 370,000 distinct CDR3 sequences; around 16% were seen once. In its sample, this clonotype was seen many times. What it binds is not known. CDR1 and CDR2 (germline): LGHNA, YSLEER. The CDR3 runs to 16 residues. Unmatched junction bases numbered 8, after V lost 0 bases and J lost 7 bases. The TCR comes from a male patient aged 2-15 years who had a stem cell transplant for acute lymphoblastic leukemia, so the T cells may come from the graft donor. The starting material was PBMCs, mostly from graft donor cells, obtained 360 days after TCRalphabeta/CD19-depleted stem cell transplant. V gene TRBV4-3 combines with J gene TRBJ2-7, with 11 bases that match TRBD2. Here the CDR3 reads CASSQDIAGGPGEQYF. Here the CDR3 DNA reads TGCGCCAGCAGCCAAGACATAGCGGGAGGGCCGGGGGAGCAGTACTTC.